This T cell receptor beta chain stems from a study of blood T cell repertoires in COVID-19. Study at large: The United States, Italy and Spain were the sources of the acute and convalescent COVID-19 samples. T cells, B-cell-depleted T cells, or PBMCs supplied cDNA or gDNA.

The CDR3 is 15 amino acids. J lost 1 base, V lost 0 bases, and 2 bases had no gene match. CDR1 SGHRS and CDR2 YFSETQ come from the germline V gene. Using immunoSEQ multiplex PCR, the repertoire was profiled, and TCRdb retains in-frame clones only, with some absent. The data contain over 110,000 clones, around 80% of them singletons. The source is a man aged 55 to 70 with acute or convalescent COVID-19. The specimen was peripheral blood. The chain joins TRBV5-1 to TRBJ2-3; 7 positions match TRBD2. The CDR3 DNA follows: TGCGCCAGCAGCTTGGGGGCGGGAGGCACAGATACGCAGTATTTT. Its translation: CASSLGAGGTDTQYF.